This T cell receptor beta chain was recovered during a study of blood T cell repertoires in COVID-19. Study-level background: The United States, Italy and Spain provided the acute and convalescent COVID-19 samples. From T cells, B-cell-depleted T cells, or PBMCs came the material, which was cDNA or gDNA.

Original processing methods: Quantification of nucleated cells was approximated via reference gene primer amplification. Data came from immunoSEQ multiplex PCR; TCRdb stores just in-frame clones and leaves some out. D and trimming come from the DNA, and the V and J calls and clone size come from that table. The table shows approximately 130,000 clones, with approximately 77% occurring only once. There are a few counts of this clone. With 9 bases clipped from V and 4 bases from J, the junction kept 7 bases outside the gene matches. Per the germline V gene, CDR1 is SNHLY and CDR2 is FYNNEI. This CDR3 comprises 14 residues.

Sample: peripheral blood. The chain links TRBV2 to TRBJ1-1; 11 bases map to TRBD1. This sequence originates from a man older than 75 with acute or convalescent COVID-19. CDR3 bases: TGTGCCAGTACGGACAGGGGGCAAGGCACTGAAGCTTTCTTT. This translates into CASTDRGQGTEAFF.